This TCR beta chain stems from a study of shared clonotypes between healthy human individuals. The overall study: The composition of the donors was a couple of women and a few men aged 18 to 49.

Germline values: CDR1 SGDLS, CDR2 YYNGEE. V was clipped by 2 bases and J by 2 bases, with 11 bases between them. The CDR3 length is 14 residues. The donors were adults (healthy and HIV-negative) with no recent acute infections or vaccinations. Unsorted samples used tens of millions of PBMCs for genomic DNA. Authors' methods: Filtering differed since immunoSEQ provided only junctions, with no quality scores. This table comes from immunoSEQ multiplex PCR, and its TCRdb copy is limited to in-frame clones, with some not included. The DNA was the basis for D and trimming; V, J and clone size are from that table. The data hold 470,000 or so clones, with over 70% observed a single time.

The chain uses TRBV9 and TRBJ2-7; possibly TRBD1 for D (6 bases). The sequence was collected from a middle-aged woman in good health. Some clones in this sample may be carry-over from other donors' samples. The specimen sequenced was PBMCs. CDR3 protein: CASSVGQNPYEQYF. The CDR3 DNA sequence: TGTGCCAGCAGCGTTGGACAGAATCCCTACGAGCAGTACTTC.